The 11 T cell receptor beta chains reported below all come from one sample, sequenced in a study of T cell repertoires in cytomegalovirus infection. Antigen specificity for these receptors is unknown. In TCRdb, the reads were re-called with MiXCR into one record per CDR3 protein. The sample contains more than 55,000 distinct CDR3 sequences, approximately 20% of which appear only once. This specimen consisted of CD8+ T cells from cultured PBMCs, obtained from culture after CMV antigen stimulation. The receptors come from a human donor in good health (CMV status not recorded). Some clones in this sample may be carry-over from other donors' samples.

This clonotype was detected only a few times. The chain recombines TRBV20-1 with TRBJ1-2, with 7 bases that match TRBD1. V lost 2 bases and J lost 7; bases outside the gene matches: 4. Germline V gene sequence: CDR1 DFQATT, CDR2 SNEGSKA (reference sequence). The CDR3 runs to 12 residues. CDR3 nucleotides: TGCAGTGCTAGACTTACAGGGGTTGGCTACACCTTC. It codes for CSARLTGVGYTF.

This clonotype was detected a few times. V usage is TRBV20-1 and J usage is TRBJ2-1, with 10 bases matching TRBD2. V lost 2 bases, J lost 0 bases, and 4 bases stayed unmatched. This CDR3 comprises 16 residues. The germline gives CDR1 DFQATT, CDR2 SNEGSKA (reference sequence). CDR3 loop: CSARPSGGASYNEQFF. Here the CDR3 DNA reads TGCAGTGCTAGACCCAGCGGGGGGGCCTCCTACAATGAGCAGTTCTTC.

This clonotype was recorded at least ten times. The chain employs TRBV7-2 and TRBJ2-3; D is perhaps TRBD1 (5 bases). Between the trimmed V and J ends, which lost 1 base and 3 bases, there was a span of 11 bases. Germline lookup yields CDR1 SGHTA and CDR2 FQGNSA. The CDR3 consists of 15 residues. This chain's CDR3 is CASSLDVGVTDTQYF. The CDR3 nucleotides read TGTGCCAGCAGCTTAGATGTAGGGGTAACAGATACGCAGTATTTT.

This sequence joins TRBV27 and TRBJ2-3; perhaps D is TRBD1 or TRBD2 (5 bases each). The CDR3 spans 13 residues. CDR1 and CDR2 (germline): MNHEY, SMNVEV (reference sequence). V lost 7 bases and J lost 2, with 10 bases in between. The DNA for the CDR3 is TGTGCCAGCAAGTCCGGGGCCACAGATACGCAGTATTTT. It is translated as CASKSGATDTQYF.

This clonotype was detected only a few times. The chain combines TRBV7-8 with TRBJ1-5, with a weak D call TRBD1 (6 bases). The CDR3 runs 14 residues. Trimming cost V 5 bases and J 2 bases, with 10 bases left between them. Germline CDR1 reads SGHVS; CDR2 reads FQNEAQ. CDR3 protein: CASSPDRRNQPQHF. CDR3 bases: TGTGCCAGCAGCCCCGACAGGCGCAATCAGCCCCAGCATTTT.

This clonotype was picked up a small number of times. V and J are TRBV28 and TRBJ2-7, with D maybe TRBD1 (6 bases). The CDR3 covers 14 residues. The germline gives CDR1 MDHEN, CDR2 SYDVKM. V was shortened by 3 bases and J by 0 bases, with 9 bases between the two germline ends. DNA for the CDR3: TGTGCCAGCAGTTTTTTGGACAGCTCCTACGAGCAGTACTTC. Protein sequence: CASSFLDSSYEQYF.

Remarks on this clonotype: Germline is not matched at one junction end, which may reflect a read error. V is TRBV7-2 and J is TRBJ1-4; 8 bases are a match to TRBD1. The germline CDR1 and CDR2 sequences are SGHTA and FQGNSA. The CDR3 has 15 residues. The CDR3 sequence is CASRLGRGQNEKLFF. CDR3 coding DNA: TGTGCCAGCAGATTAGGCAGGGGGCAGAATGAAAAACTGTTTTTT.

The rearrangement links TRBV7-6 to TRBJ2-6; TRBD1 matches at 10 bases. This CDR3 contains 20 residues. With 5 bases clipped from V and 1 base from J, the junction kept 14 bases outside the gene matches. The germline V gene has CDR1 SGHVS and CDR2 FNYEAQ. In DNA, the CDR3 is TGTGCCAGCAGCGTGTATGGGGTGACAGGGGGCGTATCTGGGGCCAACGTCCTGACTTTC. Translation gives CASSVYGVTGGVSGANVLTF.

The V call is TRBV9, the J call TRBJ1-4, with D uncertain. The CDR3 consists of 13 residues. Germline assignment: CDR1 SGDLS and CDR2 YYNGEE. The germline V and J ends were trimmed by 4 bases and 8 bases, with 12 bases remaining between them. Here the CDR3 DNA reads TGTGCCAGCAGCCCCCCCCCGGGAGAAAAACTGTTTTTT. Its protein is CASSPPPGEKLFF.

This rearrangement joins TRBV9 to TRBJ2-2, with 8 bases lining up with TRBD1. The germline V gene encodes CDR1 SGDLS and CDR2 YYNGEE. The CDR3 has 17 amino acids. J gave up 3 bases and V 3 bases, and 10 bases lay outside the gene matches. CDR3 DNA sequence: TGTGCCAGCAGCGCCCCCTCCGGGACAGGAGACACCGGGGAGCTGTTTTTT. Residues: CASSAPSGTGDTGELFF.

This clonotype has only a few counts. The J gene is TRBJ2-7, the V gene TRBV7-9; 7 positions match TRBD1. This CDR3 comprises 15 residues. V shed 0 bases and J 8 bases; nucleotides not matched to a gene: 10. Germline assignment: CDR1 SEHNR and CDR2 FQNEAQ (reference sequence). The CDR3 nucleotides read TGTGCCAGCAGCTTAGCGACAGGGATCGGGTACAAGCAGTACTTC. It specifies CASSLATGIGYKQYF.